One sample yielded the 16 T cell receptor beta chains listed below, sequenced in a study of blood T cell repertoires in COVID-19. Assay used: immunoSEQ multiplex PCR; TCRdb lists only in-frame clones, some missing. The sample lists 15,000 to 20,000 clones, 80% to 90% occurring once. Sequenced input: peripheral blood. The receptors derive from a human donor in a cohort sampled during active COVID-19.

This clone appeared a single time. This sequence joins TRBV28 and TRBJ2-1, with 11 bases aligning to TRBD2. This CDR3 spans 16 amino acids. V lost 6 bases and J lost 6; bases outside the gene matches: 10. Germline CDR1 MDHEN, CDR2 SYDVKM. CDR3 sequence (DNA): TGTGCCAGCAGCCCGACCGGGACTAGCGGTTTCAATGAGCAGTTCTTC. Its translation: CASSPTGTSGFNEQFF. Based on the CDR3 plus reference TRBV28 and TRBJ2-1, the full variable domain is DVKVTQSSRYLVKRTGEKVFLECVQDMDHENMFWYRQDPGLGLRLIYFSYDVKMKEKGDIPEGYSVSREKKERFSLILESASTNQTSMYLCASSPTGTSGFNEQFFGPGTRLTVL.

The chain joins TRBV21-1 to TRBJ2-7; the table's D gene call, TRBD1, was not cross checked with the DNA. TRBV21-1 corresponds to a pseudogene. This CDR3 has 15 amino acids. As DNA, the CDR3 is TGTGCCAGCAGCCCGCCCCCAGGGGAATTGGACGAGCAGTACTTC. Its translation is CASSPPPGELDEQYF.

V usage is TRBV19 and J usage is TRBJ2-2, with TRBD2 identical over 9 bases. Germline-derived CDR1 and CDR2 are LNHDA and SQIVND (reference sequence). The CDR3 consists of 15 residues. V shed 10 bases and J 6 bases; nucleotides not matched to a gene: 12. The DNA for the CDR3 is TGTGCCACCCCGGGGCTTGGCGGGAGGGCCGGGGAGCTGTTTTTT. This encodes CATPGLGGRAGELFF.

The CDR3 bases are TGCAGCGTTGAAGATATTAGCGGGAGCACAGATACGCAGTATTTT. It translates to CSVEDISGSTDTQYF. The chain carries TRBV29-1 and TRBJ2-3; 7 nucleotides match TRBD2. Trimming removed 0 bases from V and 0 bases from J; junction bases left unmatched: 3. Germline V CDR1 and CDR2: SQVTM, ANQGSEA. The length of the CDR3 is 15 residues.

V usage is TRBV5-4 and J usage is TRBJ2-1; D may be TRBD2 (5 bases). Germline V gene data show CDR1 as SGHNT and CDR2 as YYREEE (reference sequence). CDR3 size: 14 residues. V lost 4 bases and J 2 bases, leaving 10 bases between the germline ends. CDR3 DNA sequence: TGTGCCAGCAGCCGTAATAGCGCCTACAATGAGCAGTTCTTC. As protein: CASSRNSAYNEQFF.

The genes are TRBV5-1 and TRBJ2-1; 7 bases line up with TRBD1. Germline V gives CDR1 SGHRS, CDR2 YFSETQ. Trimming cost V 3 bases and J 4 bases; bases outside gene matches: 10. The CDR3 consists of 16 residues. In DNA, the CDR3 is TGCGCCAGCAGCTCTTCCGGGACAGTTCCTTACAATGAGCAGTTCTTC. This sequence encodes CASSSSGTVPYNEQFF.

The sample holds one count of this clone. V gene TRBV11-1 combines with J gene TRBJ2-3, with 10 bases identical to TRBD2. Trimming took 3 bases from V and 3 from J; bases not matched to a gene: 3. CDR1 SGHAT and CDR2 FQDESV come from the germline V gene (reference sequence). The CDR3 is 15 amino acids. The CDR3 sequence: CASSLGSGRTDTQYF. The DNA of the CDR3 is TGTGCCAGCAGCTTGGGTAGCGGGAGGACAGATACGCAGTATTTT. The variable domain in full, with the rest retrieved from reference TRBV11-1 and TRBJ2-3, is EAEVAQSPRYKITEKSQAVAFWCDPISGHATLYWYRQILGQGPELLVQFQDESVVDDSQLPKDRFSAERLKGVDSTLKIQPAELGDSAMYLCASSLGSGRTDTQYFGPGTRLTVL.

The chain joins TRBV6-5 to TRBJ2-5; 9 bases map to TRBD1. J lost 9 bases, V lost 7 bases, and 9 bases had no gene match. Germline CDR1 and CDR2: MNHEY and SVGAGI. The CDR3 runs 13 residues. CDR3 loop: CASTTGDRAAQYF. For the CDR3, the DNA is TGTGCCAGCACCACGGGGGACAGGGCAGCCCAGTACTTC.

The gene calls are TRBV5-1 and TRBJ2-5, with 7 bases lining up with TRBD1. CDR3 size: 14 residues. Germline lookup yields CDR1 SGHRS and CDR2 YFSETQ. The V and J ends lost 2 bases and 1 base, in that order; junction bases with no gene match: 2. The CDR3 coding sequence is TGCGCCAGCAGCTTAGGGACAGCCCAAGAGACCCAGTACTTC. Amino acid sequence: CASSLGTAQETQYF.

A word on this clone: Its ends do not fully match the called genes, so a read error is possible. The chain has TRBV5-1 and TRBJ1-2; D is possibly TRBD1 (6 bases). Germline CDR1 reads SGHRS; CDR2 reads YFSETQ. The CDR3 is 15 residues long. Written as DNA, the CDR3 is TGCGCCAGCAGTTTGGACAGCGGTACTAGATATGGCTACACCTTC. This codes for CASSLDSGTRYGYTF.

This clone was detected a few times. The chain couples TRBV6-6 to TRBJ2-7; TRBD1 might be the D (5 bases). V was trimmed by 8 bases and J by 0 bases, leaving 17 bases between them. This CDR3 has 15 residues. Germline-derived CDR1 and CDR2 are MNHNY and SVGAGI (reference sequence). The CDR3, as DNA: TGTGCCAGCGGGCGACAGCTCCTCAGCTCCTACGAGCAGTACTTC. This encodes CASGRQLLSSYEQYF.

The CDR3, as DNA: TGCAGCGAGGGGTTACAGGGGGCAAGTACGCAGTATTTT. It yields the protein CSEGLQGASTQYF. This chain links TRBV29-1 with TRBJ2-3, with TRBD1 matching over 9 bases. The ends lost 7 bases at V and 8 bases at J; junction bases unmatched: 10. The CDR3 spans 13 residues. CDR1 and CDR2 from the germline V gene are SQVTM and ANQGSEA.

The chain couples TRBV28 to TRBJ1-5; 9 bases align to TRBD1. The V and J ends lost 4 bases and 7 bases, in that order; junction bases with no gene match: 8. Germline CDR1 is MDHEN and CDR2 is SYDVKM. This CDR3 region has 15 residues. The CDR3 nucleotides are TGTGCCAGCAGTTCCGGACAGGGGTTCGGCCAGCCCCAGCATTTT. Translated: CASSSGQGFGQPQHF.

The chain carries TRBV6-1 and TRBJ2-2; D perhaps matches TRBD1 (5 bases). V lost 3 bases and J 1 base, leaving 18 bases between the germline ends. The CDR3 runs 18 residues. Looked up from germline, CDR1 is MNHNS and CDR2 is SASEGT. Written as DNA, the CDR3 is TGTGCCAGCAGTGATTGGGTTTTAAGGGGCCGGAACACCGGGGAGCTGTTTTTT. It codes for CASSDWVLRGRNTGELFF.

The rearrangement uses TRBV3-1 (or the pseudogene TRBV3-2) and TRBJ2-7, with 7 bases matching TRBD1. This CDR3 spans 15 amino acids. CDR1 is LGHDT, CDR2 YNNKEL, per germline (reference sequence). Losses at the gene ends were 0 bases for V and 2 bases for J; bases not matched to a gene: 4. CDR3 sequence reads: CASSQDGTAAYEQYF. The CDR3 DNA sequence: TGTGCCAGCAGCCAAGACGGGACAGCCGCCTACGAGCAGTACTTC.

The chain has TRBV3-1 (or the pseudogene TRBV3-2) and TRBJ1-2; D gene uncertain. The CDR3 extends over 15 amino acids. V gave up 0 bases and J gave up 7 bases, with 15 bases separating them. The germline V gene has CDR1 LGHDT and CDR2 YNNKEL (reference sequence). CDR3 nucleotides: TGTGCCAGCAGCCAAGATTTCTCGGGAAAAAGTGGCTACACCTTC. This translates into CASSQDFSGKSGYTF.